Reported below is one T cell receptor (beta chain). Participants were aged roughly 18 to 90 years, lived in under 30 US areas, and enrolled virtually. Cohort allocation depended upon clinical history that participants reported. The sample comes from a study of blood T cell repertoires in COVID-19. Study at large: PBMCs, B-cell-depleted T cells, or T cells provided the cDNA or gDNA that made up the material.

Assay: immunoSEQ multiplex PCR; the TCRdb copy retains only in-frame clones and omits some. This sample has around 280,000 clones; nearly 90% occur once, and the top ten carry 1.5% to 2%. The CDR3 contains 19 residues. Germline V gene lookup returns CDR1 SEHNR and CDR2 FQNEAQ (reference sequence). Unmatched junction bases numbered 11, after V lost 3 bases and J lost 0 bases. The chain carries TRBV7-9 and TRBJ2-6; 7 positions match TRBD1. What was sequenced was PBMCs or T cells enriched from blood (not recorded which). The receptor was isolated from a woman under 30 with acute COVID-19. The CDR3 DNA is TGTGCCAGCAGCTTTTGGGCAGGGGGTGCTCCCTCTGGGGCCAACGTCCTGACTTTC. This sequence encodes CASSFWAGGAPSGANVLTF. The complete variable domain, with remaining parts taken from reference TRBV7-9 and TRBJ2-6, reads DTGVSQNPRHKITKRGQNVTFRCDPISEHNRLYWYRQTLGQGPEFLTYFQNEAQLEKSRLLSDRFSAERPKGSFSTLEIQRTEQGDSAMYLCASSFWAGGAPSGANVLTFGAGSRLTVL.